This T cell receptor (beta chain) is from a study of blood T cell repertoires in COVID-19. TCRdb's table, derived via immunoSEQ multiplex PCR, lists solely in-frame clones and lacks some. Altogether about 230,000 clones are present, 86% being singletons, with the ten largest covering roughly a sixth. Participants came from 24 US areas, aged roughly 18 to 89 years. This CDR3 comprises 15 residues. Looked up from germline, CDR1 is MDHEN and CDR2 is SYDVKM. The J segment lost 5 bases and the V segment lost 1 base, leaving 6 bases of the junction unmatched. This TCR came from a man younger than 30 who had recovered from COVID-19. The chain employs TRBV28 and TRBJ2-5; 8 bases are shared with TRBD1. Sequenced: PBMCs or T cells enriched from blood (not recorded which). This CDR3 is CASSLFRGPGETQYF. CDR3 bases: TGTGCCAGCAGTTTATTCAGGGGGCCTGGGGAGACCCAGTACTTC.